The subject of this entry is one T cell receptor (beta chain). Which antigen it targets is not known. Base qualities are not provided; no much larger clone lies one nucleotide away. This sample was taken from a study of T-cell reconstitution after alpha-beta-depleted transplantation in children listed by TCRdb under 2016. In the study overall: Using TCR repertoire profiling, the study quantitatively followed how T-cell immune reconstitution unfolded in children after TCRalphabeta/CD19-depleted allogeneic hematopoietic cell transplantation. General findings and caveats noted by the study authors: In some patients, high TCRbeta diversity at day 60 was attributed to recipient T cells and intrathymic progenitors that had survived conditioning. Over subsequent months, a decline in hyperexpanded clone frequencies was noted, and after one year, T-cell counts and TCRbeta diversity were mostly ascribed to newly produced T cells. The apparently early alphabetaT-cell count recovery about two months after transplant was reportedly dependent on only several hundred rapidly expanded clones derived from non-depleted graft cells.

A distance of 9 bases separates the germline ends of V and J, which lose 8 bases and 4 bases respectively. From a lookup of the germline V gene, CDR1 and CDR2 are ENHRY and SYGVKD. The CDR3 contains 12 residues, cysteine and phenylalanine counted. Left in the record is the CDR3 DNA by itself, 36 bases read in frame from the first base. Library method: PCR. This sample was sequenced with an Illumina HiSeq 2500. TCR library preparation used molecular barcoding, with unique molecular identifiers applied to normalize quantification of the TCRbeta repertoire. TCRdb's own reprocessing of the public reads used fastp at Q25 and MiXCR and kept productive beta chains. Every entry covers one CDR3 protein and lists the most common genes and DNA from its rows. The sample table shows about 290,000 distinct CDR3 sequences, and 6% to 10% are seen once. The leading ten clones occupy over 7.5% of the sample. The sample's treatment or condition label, decoded: allogeneic hematopoietic cell transplantation with graft depleted of TCRalphabeta T cells and CD19 B cells. The children who served as transplant recipients had been given grafts of TCRalphabeta/CD19-depleted allogeneic hematopoietic cells.

This clonotype originated in a female patient aged 2-15 years who had a stem cell transplant for Fanconi anemia, so the T cells may come from the graft donor. Sequencing was performed on peripheral blood, taken 360 days after TCRalphabeta/CD19-depleted stem cell transplant. The rearranged chain carries TRBV10-3 and TRBJ2-1; the D gene is tentatively TRBD1 or TRBD2, each matching 5 bases. The nucleotide sequence is TGTGCCATCGGGACGGCATACAATGAGCAGTTCTTC. This is translated as CAIGTAYNEQFF.